This T cell receptor beta chain was documented in a study of blood T cell repertoires in COVID-19. Overall study: COVID-19 samples from acute and convalescent phases originated in the United States, Italy and Spain.

Participants spanned ages 18 to 89 years and resided in roughly 22 US areas. Assignment of participants to cohorts was predicated upon participant-reported clinical history. A note on this clone: Other DNA variants within this sample encode the same CDR3.

As handled by the study authors: Reference gene primers were amplified, and this amplification served to estimate nucleated cell counts. Assay used: immunoSEQ multiplex PCR; TCRdb lists only in-frame clones, some missing. For V, J and clone size, that table is used; D and trimming come from the DNA. The sample lists about 230,000 clones, roughly nine tenths occurring once. V lost 6 bases and J lost 0; bases outside the gene matches: 2. The CDR3 runs to 14 residues. The V gene's germline CDR1 is MNHEY and CDR2 SVGAGI. This TCR was recovered from a woman aged 45-65 years in a cohort exposed to, infected with or recovered from COVID-19 (not recorded which). The chain is built from TRBV6-5 and TRBJ1-3; 7 bases are shared with TRBD1. Sequencing input: PBMCs or T cells enriched from blood (not recorded which). The CDR3 loop is CASRTGSSGNTIYF. The CDR3 DNA follows: TGTGCCAGCAGGACAGGGTCCTCTGGAAACACCATATATTTT.